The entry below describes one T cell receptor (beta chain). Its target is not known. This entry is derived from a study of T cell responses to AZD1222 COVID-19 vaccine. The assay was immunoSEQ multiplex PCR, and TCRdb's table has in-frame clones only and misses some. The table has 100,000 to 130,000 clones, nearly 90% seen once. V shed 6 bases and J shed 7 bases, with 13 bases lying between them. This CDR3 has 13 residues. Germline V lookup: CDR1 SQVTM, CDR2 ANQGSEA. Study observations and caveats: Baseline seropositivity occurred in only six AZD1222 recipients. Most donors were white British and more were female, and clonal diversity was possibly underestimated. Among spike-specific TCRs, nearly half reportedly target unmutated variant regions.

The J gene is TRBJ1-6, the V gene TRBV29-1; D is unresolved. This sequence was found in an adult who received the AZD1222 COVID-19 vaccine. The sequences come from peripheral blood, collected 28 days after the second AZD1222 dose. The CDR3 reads CSVSTFENSPLHF. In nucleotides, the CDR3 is TGCAGCGTGTCGACTTTCGAAAATTCACCCCTCCACTTT.